This T cell receptor beta chain stems from a study of cytomegalovirus exposure and HLA in healthy donors (dated by TCRdb to about 2017). About the full investigation: According to an earlier analysis of several hundred of the donors, roughly 180 million T cells yielded some 110 million unique TCR beta sequences and approximately 300 Gb of sequence data. An early release that covered several hundred HLA-typed donors contained approximately 300 gigabases of sequencing data and around 85 million unique TCR sequences. Among the roughly 400 genotyped donors, approximately 77% belonged to the genetic ancestry cluster associated with self-reported Caucasian donors. The study aimed to test whether signatures of past pathogen exposure could be identified by cataloging public T cell receptors. The study used immunosequencing to profile the T cell repertoires of approximately 630 subjects and linked those repertoires to cytomegalovirus serostatus. Besides the first cohort of roughly 640 subjects, a separate validation cohort made up of 120 different subjects was used. To predict cytomegalovirus infection status, the study brought together high-throughput TCR immunosequencing, statistical association of individual TCRs with disease status, and machine learning. A later analysis re-analyzed previously published TCR beta repertoires from roughly 690 donors and added high-resolution HLA genotyping to study TCR occurrence patterns. Rather than using new phenotypic data, the later analysis identified candidate immune exposures from TCR beta sequences and from how often those sequences occurred across donors. In an earlier analysis of a few hundred of the donors, high-throughput TCR beta sequencing was used to judge whether each TCR beta V gene segment behaved as functional or pseudogenic. Donor age, sex, ethnicity and CMV serostatus were collected together with the repertoire data. A later genetic analysis used genome-wide SNP genotypes for about 60% of the 666 donors, treating that subset as a discovery cohort. All discovery cohort repertoires had been generated on a single sequencing platform. Class I and class II HLA loci were covered by the typing at four-digit resolution. The number of typed donors differed by locus: about 629-630 for A, B, C, DRB1 and DQB1; about 520 for DQA1; 606 for DPA1; and about 450 for DPB1. Roughly 5 DR-DQ haplotypes were handled as single units for association and clustering because linkage in the cohort was strong. Across under 500 genotyped donors of the cohort, an average of roughly 250,000 unique TCR beta nucleotide sequences per donor were sequenced, and 15% to 20% of those sequences were non-productive. General conclusions and limits of the study: In the study, around 150 TCR beta chains were listed as associated with cytomegalovirus. Because HLA typing was unavailable for some donors at each locus, only the typed subset was used in association tests. Compared with the roughly 710-donor mean, donors in an Asian-associated ancestry cluster had fewer N-insertions in productive TCRs, according to a later genetic analysis. A further reported finding was that TCR beta sequences accurately predicted the HLA-A and HLA-B alleles for most subjects in the first cohort. A later genetic analysis associated a missense DCLRE1C variant with V-gene and J-gene trimming of TCR beta chains, and an independent cohort replicated the association. Correlated functional status among segregating V segments might be attributable to linkage disequilibrium, but an unknown experimental factor could not be ruled out. Sequencing depth was assumed to be roughly uniform across donors in the presence/absence analyses, though that assumption may not hold. Some IMGT-functional V segments, including TRBV6-2 and TRBV6-3, could not be told apart with the 87-base-pair reads, so those segments were excluded. Most CMV-associated TCR beta chains appeared to be HLA-restricted in a later analysis, and the HLA associations seemed to be driven largely by CMV exposure. When HLA alleles, especially DR and DQ, strongly co-occurred, TCR associations were difficult to assign to individual alleles. In a later analysis, several top co-occurrence clusters were reported to appear linked to parvovirus B19, influenza, CMV and Epstein-Barr virus. In a later analysis, HLA-associated TCR beta chains were found to be more clonally expanded and to have lower generation probabilities than equally common non-associated chains. While some public TCRs were present in many individuals, most TCR sequences turned up only very rarely across donors. The classifier was reported to diagnose cytomegalovirus status with high specificity and sensitivity in both the original cohort and the validation cohort. CMV serostatus was the only immune exposure information available for the cohort. The sequencing pipeline was judged likely to have produced a cluster of highly shared sequence variants as a technical artifact. Fewer than 20 rarely observed V segments, including chromosome 9 orphons, were excluded from the earlier analysis of about 610 of the donors because counts were too low. A later analysis associated about 17,000 TCR beta sequences with specific HLA alleles at a false discovery rate of 0.05. Broadly in line with IMGT annotations, most TCR beta V segments showed up in productive rearrangements about 87% or about 30% of the time in an earlier analysis of several hundred of the donors. In a later analysis, the rate of TCR association differed among HLA loci, with DRB1 alleles having the most associated TCRs and HLA-C alleles having the fewest. It was suggested by the authors that the approach could potentially be generalized to other disease states and immunological phenotypes. The cohort was sequenced for TCR beta chains only, and without alpha or paired-chain data the features that could be detected were limited. In vitro tests confirmed that a few of the cytomegalovirus-associated TCR beta chains recognize cytomegalovirus antigens.

The library relied on the immunoSEQ multiplex PCR assay. For the multiplex PCR, a mixture combining 60 forward primers for TCR Vbeta segments and 13 reverse primers for TCR Jbeta segments was used. A multiplex PCR assay on genomic DNA amplified the CDR3 region of rearranged TCR beta genes. The Illumina HiSeq System was used to sequence the amplified TCR beta libraries as 87-base-pair reads. As for how the authors treated the data: Across the 500 to 700 repertoires, a later analysis counted 78 million or so unique TCR beta chains, approximately 12 million of which were shared by at least two donors. To remove PCR and sequencing errors, raw reads were error-corrected and collapsed into unique sequences using a nearest-neighbor algorithm that merged closely related sequences. V, D and J gene segments were assigned by aligning CDR3 sequences to IMGT reference sequences. For a sequence to be retained, a match of at least six nucleotides to both a V gene segment and a J gene segment was required. Rearrangements were called productive when the CDR3 lacked stop codons and stayed in frame with V and J; all others were non-productive. CDR3 was defined according to IMGT convention as the region running from the second conserved V-encoded cysteine to the conserved J-encoded phenylalanine. The earlier analysis of 500 to 600 of the donors excluded sequences that lacked an unambiguous match to a single V gene segment. An earlier analysis of 500 to 600 of the donors classified V segments as functional when productive rearrangements were above 56.7% and as segregating when the standard deviation between donors was above 5%. A statistical classification framework was developed to diagnose cytomegalovirus status using the catalog of TCR beta chain sequences. In a later analysis, V and J genes were assigned by comparing TCR nucleotide sequences against IMGT/GENE-DB human TR gene sequences. Using the TCRdist pipeline, a later analysis assigned CDR3 sequences along with most-parsimonious VDJ recombination scenarios. In a later analysis, each TCR beta chain was defined by its CDR3 amino acid sequence together with its V-gene family, and reads without a unique V-gene family were excluded. To address suspected cross-contamination and a sequencing artifact, a later analysis removed several hundred highly shared, low-generation-probability nucleotide sequences. For each public chain, a later analysis derived a clonal expansion index from normalized ranks of inferred template counts within each repertoire. A later analysis computed generation probabilities with a VDJ recombination model fitted to out-of-frame rearrangements, and checked the results against IGoR. In a later analysis, hypergeometric tests were used to score TCR-TCR, TCR-HLA and TCR-CMV co-occurrence, with a repertoire-size bias correction applied to TCR pairs. A later analysis estimated false discovery rates by permuting HLA or CMV assignments 20 times. In a later analysis, co-occurring TCRs were grouped using DBSCAN, with TCRdist sequence similarity added in when clustering inside HLA-allele-positive subsets. Repertoires with fewer than 30,000 or more than 120,000 public chains were left out of co-occurrence clustering, as were about 5 repertoires with anomalous nucleotide sharing. TCRdb re-hosts the immuneACCESS table, in-frame sequences only. Its copies lack some clones; in the studies checked, an unresolved V gene accounts for under half of them, and the cause for the rest is not known. D and trimming come from the DNA, and the V and J calls and clone size come from that table. The sample table holds around 120,000 clones, of which around 76% were seen once. About 32% of the sample belongs to the ten largest clones.

Comment on this clone: The antigen it recognizes is unknown. There are no base qualities to consult, and no much larger clone falls within one base.

In total, approximately 610 healthy bone marrow donors made up the cohort. At the time of sampling, every cohort member was nominally healthy, though immune exposures that went unrecorded were likely present. The donor tested CMV seropositive, placing the donor among the 289 seropositive members of the cohort. A peripheral blood sample was collected from each donor, and TCR beta sequencing was performed on peripheral blood mononuclear cells. Genomic DNA extraction from the blood cell samples was performed with the Qiagen DNeasy Blood Extraction Kit. V is trimmed back by 5 bases and J by 8 bases, and the junction contains 6 bases that no gene match accounts for. According to the germline V gene (reference sequence), CDR1 reads LNHDA and CDR2 reads SQIVND. From cysteine to phenylalanine, the CDR3 is 13 amino acids long. The CDR3 DNA has 39 bases and is translated from base 1.

The sequence links TRBV19 to TRBJ1-2; TRBD1 lines up with 9 middle nucleotides. The TCR comes from a man aged 60 to 75 in good health and CMV-seropositive. The specimen was PBMCs. The bases read TGTGCCAGTAGTTCGGGACAGGGACGCGGCTACACCTTC. The resulting protein is CASSSGQGRGYTF.